A single sample is the source of the 19 T cell receptor beta chains below, sequenced in a study of CD8+CD57+ T cells in acquired aplastic anemia. An expansion of CD8+CD57+ cells by flow cytometry had been shown in patients chosen for sequencing. Genomic DNA constituted the template upon which TCR beta VDJ and CDR3 profiling was performed. From the reads, TCRdb called clonotypes with MiXCR, one entry per CDR3 protein. The sample records around 200,000 distinct CDR3 sequences, roughly 50% being singletons. Input material: sorted CD4+, CD8+, or CD8+CD57+ T cells (not recorded which) from PBMCs. The source of these receptors is a human donor with aplastic anemia.

The chain is built from TRBV10-3 and TRBJ2-1; the D gene is possibly TRBD1 (5 bases). Germline assignment: CDR1 ENHRY and CDR2 SYGVKD. The V gene lost 4 bases and the J gene lost 9 bases, with 7 bases spanning the gap. The CDR3 covers 11 residues. CDR3 sequence: CAISGGGEQFF. CDR3 bases: TGTGCCATCAGTGGGGGCGGTGAGCAGTTCTTC.

The sample holds one count of this clonotype. The chain's CDR3 is CASSSQAQNTEAFF. CDR3 coding DNA: TGTGCCAGCAGTTCACAGGCCCAGAACACTGAAGCTTTCTTT. The chain recombines TRBV12-3 or TRBV12-4 with TRBJ1-1; D is perhaps TRBD1 (5 bases). Trimming removed 4 bases from V and 1 base from J, with 10 bases in between. The CDR3 sequence is 14 residues long.

The chain has TRBV7-8 and TRBJ1-6, with D possibly matching TRBD1 (5 bases). This CDR3 spans 13 amino acids. Trimming pared 5 bases from V and 6 bases from J, leaving 8 bases between. The germline V gene has CDR1 SGHVS and CDR2 FQNEAQ. CDR3 in DNA: TGTGCCAGCAGCCTGGGGGTTAATTCACCCCTCCACTTT. Its protein is CASSLGVNSPLHF.

This clonotype appeared once. The chain couples TRBV11-2 to TRBJ1-1; 7 nucleotides align to TRBD1. The germline V gene encodes CDR1 SGHAT and CDR2 FQNNGV. V gave up 4 bases and J gave up 2 bases; unmatched junction bases: 7. The CDR3 loop spans 15 amino acids. CDR3 protein: CASSYATGINTEAFF. CDR3 DNA sequence: TGTGCCAGCAGCTACGCGACAGGGATTAACACTGAAGCTTTCTTT.

This clonotype showed up just once. This rearrangement joins TRBV29-1 to TRBJ2-5; unclear D gene. V lost 4 bases and J 2 bases, leaving 8 bases between the germline ends. The CDR3 spans 12 residues. Germline V gene lookup returns CDR1 SQVTM and CDR2 ANQGSEA. The chain's CDR3 is CSVGRIQETQYF. The CDR3 bases are TGCAGCGTTGGCAGGATACAAGAGACCCAGTACTTC.

The chain recombines TRBV29-1 with TRBJ2-7; 8 nucleotides agree with TRBD2. The V segment lost 7 bases and the J segment 2 bases; nucleotides outside the gene matches: 7. CDR3 length: 13 residues. Germline lookup yields CDR1 SQVTM and CDR2 ANQGSEA. This CDR3 reads CSALSGGAYEQYF. For the CDR3, the DNA is TGCAGCGCCTTAAGCGGGGGTGCCTACGAGCAGTACTTC.

The rearrangement joins TRBV10-3 to TRBJ2-1; 9 bases fit TRBD2. J lost 10 bases, V lost 0 bases, and 19 bases had no gene match. The CDR3 runs 19 residues. CDR1 is ENHRY and CDR2 is SYGVKD in the germline V gene. In DNA, the CDR3 is TGTGCCATCAGTGAGTCTCAAGCGGGGGGCCTTCCCGCTGGGAGGGAGCAGTTCTTC. It is translated as CAISESQAGGLPAGREQFF.

This chain joins TRBV7-3 and TRBJ2-1, with 8 positions matching TRBD2. In germline, CDR1 is SGHTA, CDR2 FQGTGA. V lost 2 bases, J lost 5 bases, and 5 bases stayed unmatched. CDR3 length equals 15 residues. The chain's CDR3 is CASSLGSGGNNEQFF. The CDR3 nucleotides read TGTGCCAGCAGCTTAGGGAGCGGGGGAAACAATGAGCAGTTCTTC. The full variable domain, in which reference TRBV7-3 and TRBJ2-1 provide the parts outside the CDR3, is GAGVSQTPSNKVTEKGKYVELRCDPISGHTALYWYRQSLGQGPEFLIYFQGTGAADDSGLPNDRFFAVRPEGSVSTLKIQRTERGDSAVYLCASSLGSGGNNEQFFGPGTRLTVL.

A word on this clonotype: A much larger clone sits a single nucleotide away, making a read error possible. The chain's CDR3 is CASSLGSSGGASTQYF. The CDR3 DNA follows: TGCGCCAGCAGCTTAGGCTCTAGCGGGGGGGCCTCTACGCAGTATTTT. The rearrangement joins TRBV5-1 to TRBJ2-3, with 12 bases matching TRBD2. V trimming: 2 bases; J trimming: 8 bases; junction bases outside the gene matches: 9. CDR1 and CDR2 from the germline V gene are SGHRS and YFSETQ. This CDR3 contains 16 residues.

A word on this clonotype: Mismatch with germline at one junction end may stem from a read error. The V call is TRBV10-3, the J call TRBJ1-1; 8 positions match TRBD1. CDR1 is ENHRY, CDR2 SYGVKD, per germline. The CDR3 covers 16 residues. This chain's CDR3 is CAISWTGTLGNTEAFF. The CDR3 DNA follows: TGTGCCATCAGTTGGACAGGGACGCTTGGGAACACTGAAGCCTTCTTT.

In its sample, this clonotype was seen a few times. V is TRBV10-2 and J is TRBJ2-3, with no clear D. The germline V and J ends were trimmed by 7 bases and 2 bases, with 10 bases remaining between them. CDR1 is WSHSY and CDR2 is SAAADI in the germline V gene. The CDR3 sequence is 13 residues long. In nucleotides, the CDR3 is TGCGCCAGCACGCCCCCCCACACAGATACGCAGTATTTT. It translates to CASTPPHTDTQYF.

This clonotype occurred a few times. This rearrangement joins TRBV28 to TRBJ2-4, with 7 bases matching TRBD1. This CDR3 comprises 12 residues. Germline CDR1 MDHEN, CDR2 SYDVKM. J was trimmed by 13 bases and V by 5 bases; bases with no gene match: 8. The CDR3 protein is CASSPGTELQYF. The CDR3 DNA reads TGTGCCAGCAGTCCCGGGACAGAATTACAGTACTTC.

The chain joins TRBV6-1 to TRBJ1-5; 11 bases match TRBD1. The CDR3 is 14 residues long. The junction had 5 bases not matched to a gene; V was cut back by 7 bases and J by 6 bases. Germline V gives CDR1 MNHNS, CDR2 SASEGT. CDR3 coding DNA: TGTGCCAGCACCTACGGACAGGGGGCTCAGCCCCAGCATTTT. Amino acids: CASTYGQGAQPQHF.

The gene calls are TRBV10-3 and TRBJ1-5; unclear D gene. Per the germline V gene, CDR1 is ENHRY and CDR2 is SYGVKD. The V gene lost 0 bases and the J gene lost 8 bases, with 5 bases spanning the gap. There are 12 residues in the CDR3. The CDR3 loop is CAISESTEPQHF. Here the CDR3 DNA reads TGTGCCATCAGTGAGTCGACTGAGCCCCAGCATTTT.

CDR3 bases: TGTGCCAGCTTGACGGTTCCGGGGACTGAAGCTTTCTTT. Translated, it gives CASLTVPGTEAFF. The chain links TRBV2 to TRBJ1-1; D call uncertain. This CDR3 region has 13 residues. Trimming left V 8 bases short and J 5 bases short, with 15 bases between. Germline loops: CDR1 SNHLY, CDR2 FYNNEI.

Remarks on this clonotype: A much larger clone sits a single nucleotide away, making a read error possible. The chain links TRBV25-1 to TRBJ2-5, with D tentatively TRBD1 (5 bases). Germline CDR1 MGHDK, CDR2 SYGVNS. V lost 6 bases and J 0 bases, leaving 17 bases between the germline ends. CDR3 length: 16 amino acids. For the CDR3, the DNA is TGTGCCAGCAGCCAAGGGGTATCCCGGGACCAAGAGACCCAGTACTTC. This codes for CASSQGVSRDQETQYF. Full variable domain (missing parts from reference TRBV25-1 and TRBJ2-5): EADIYQTPRYLVIGTGKKITLECSQTMGHDKMYWYQQDPGMELHLIHYSYGVNSTEKGDLSSESTVSRIRTEHFPLTLESARPSHTSQYLCASSQGVSRDQETQYFGPGTRLLVL.

CDR3 sequence reads: CSATRLAGGPDEQYF. CDR3 nucleotide sequence: TGCAGTGCTACCAGACTAGCGGGAGGGCCGGATGAGCAGTACTTC. This sequence joins TRBV20-1 and TRBJ2-7, with 14 bases fitting TRBD2. This CDR3 has 15 residues. Per germline, CDR1 DFQATT and CDR2 SNEGSKA (reference sequence). The J segment lost 7 bases and the V segment lost 4 bases, leaving 9 bases of the junction unmatched.

This clonotype was counted between two and nine times. The chain joins TRBV28 to TRBJ1-5; D is unclear. The CDR3 length is 15 residues. CDR1 and CDR2 from the germline V gene are MDHEN and SYDVKM. V was shortened by 7 bases and J by 2 bases, with 15 bases between the two germline ends. The DNA for the CDR3 is TGTGCCAGCAATCTTAACGGGAAGGGCAATCAGCCCCAGCATTTT. Translated, it gives CASNLNGKGNQPQHF.

The chain couples TRBV20-1 to TRBJ2-7; 16 bases fit TRBD2. V trimming: 0 bases; J trimming: 2 bases; junction bases outside the gene matches: 1. The CDR3 is 16 residues long. Germline V gene data show CDR1 as DFQATT and CDR2 as SNEGSKA (reference sequence). CDR3 amino acids: CSAREGTSGGAYEQYF. Written as DNA, the CDR3 is TGCAGTGCTAGAGAAGGGACTAGCGGGGGGGCCTACGAGCAGTACTTC.